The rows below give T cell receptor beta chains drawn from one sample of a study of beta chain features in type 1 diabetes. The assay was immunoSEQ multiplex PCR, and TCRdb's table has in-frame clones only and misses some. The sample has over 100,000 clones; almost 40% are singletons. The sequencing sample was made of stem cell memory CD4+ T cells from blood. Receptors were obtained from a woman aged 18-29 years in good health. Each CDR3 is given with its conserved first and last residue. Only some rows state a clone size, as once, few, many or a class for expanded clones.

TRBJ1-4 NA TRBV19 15 CASSTLAATNEKLFF
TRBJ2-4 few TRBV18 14 CASSMDYWRNIQYF
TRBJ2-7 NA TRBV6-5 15 CASSQLLAGVNEQYF
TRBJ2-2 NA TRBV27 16 CASGMGLAGNTGELFF
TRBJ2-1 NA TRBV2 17 CASSEGHLAGGFNEQFF
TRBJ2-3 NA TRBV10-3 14 CAISRTGSTDTQYF
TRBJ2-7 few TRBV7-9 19 CASSSTGTSGRRDRDEQYF
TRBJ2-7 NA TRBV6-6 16 CASSYPSTGTYYEQYF
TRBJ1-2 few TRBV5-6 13 CASLDRANYGYTF
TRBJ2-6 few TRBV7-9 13 CASSRRGANVLTF
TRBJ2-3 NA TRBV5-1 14 CASRGLAGADTQYF
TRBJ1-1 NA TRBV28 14 CASSLYRLNTEAFF
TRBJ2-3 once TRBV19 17 CASSIESALPSTDTQYF
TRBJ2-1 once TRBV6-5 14 CASIGDRGDNEQFF
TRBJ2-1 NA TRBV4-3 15 CASSPASGRAGEQFF
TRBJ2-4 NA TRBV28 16 CASSFGGLEAKNIQYF
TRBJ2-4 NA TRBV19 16 CASSVRQGQAKNIQYF
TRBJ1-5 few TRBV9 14 CASSVGVGNQPQHF
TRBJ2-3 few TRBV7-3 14 CASSLVSGTDTQYF
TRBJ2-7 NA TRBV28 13 CASWQQGLREQYF
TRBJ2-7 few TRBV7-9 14 CASSTTGGRREQYF
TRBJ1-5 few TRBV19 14 CASRHREGNQPQHF
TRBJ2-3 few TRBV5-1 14 CASSFSRATDTQYF
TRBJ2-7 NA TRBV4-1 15 CASSQELALSYEQYF
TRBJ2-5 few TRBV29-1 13 CSVADRVIETQYF
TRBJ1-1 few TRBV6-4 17 CASSATDRGDLNTEAFF
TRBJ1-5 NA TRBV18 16 CASSPQDSPSNQPQHF
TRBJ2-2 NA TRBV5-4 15 CASSPGQGAPGELFF
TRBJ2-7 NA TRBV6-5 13 CASRLGTNYEQYF
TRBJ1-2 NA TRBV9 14 CASSAGGRNYGYTF
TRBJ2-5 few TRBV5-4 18 CASSWGFSGRAVRETQYF
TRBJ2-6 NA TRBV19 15 CASSPVGGGANVLTF
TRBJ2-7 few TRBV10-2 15 CASSGLTSGRTEQYF
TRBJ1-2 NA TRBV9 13 CASTIQGRYGYTF
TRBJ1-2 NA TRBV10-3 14 CAIRPGQGGYGYTF
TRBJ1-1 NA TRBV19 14 CASSSSGGGTEAFF
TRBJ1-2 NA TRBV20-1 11 CRAGVGYGYTF
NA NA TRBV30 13 CAWSVTGGGEQYF
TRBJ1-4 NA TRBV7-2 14 CASSSTGVNEKLFF
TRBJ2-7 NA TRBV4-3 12 CASSQDRYEQYF
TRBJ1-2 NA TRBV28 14 CASSSSGGPVGYTF
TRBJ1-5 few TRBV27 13 CASSSYSNQPQHF
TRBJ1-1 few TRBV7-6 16 CASSLAPQGLNTEAFF
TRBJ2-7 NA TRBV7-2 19 CASSLEGRGLSPRKYEQYF
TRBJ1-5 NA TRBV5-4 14 CASSFFRDNQPQHF
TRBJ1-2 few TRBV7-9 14 CASSLPGVSYGYTF
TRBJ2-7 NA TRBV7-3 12 CASSFRGYEQYF
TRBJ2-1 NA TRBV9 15 CASSVAGRPYNEQFF